This T cell receptor beta chain was obtained from a study of shared clonotypes between healthy human individuals. The study's findings and limits: All-four-donor shared clonotypes had higher generation probabilities than non-shared clonotypes did.

Comments on this clone: The antigen remains undetermined.

V lost 6 bases, J lost 1 base, and 13 bases lay in between. CDR3 size: 15 residues. From germline, CDR1 is SGHNT and CDR2 YYREEE (reference sequence). The authors ran the assay at deep level. Replicate sorted-subset PCRs were loaded with around 220 ng DNA, 31,000 or so T cell genomes. Clones were read by immunoSEQ multiplex PCR, and TCRdb kept only the in-frame ones, dropping some. Among 1.6 million or so clones listed, approximately 97% were seen once. What was sequenced was naive CD4+ T cells sorted from blood. As for subset: CD45RA+ positively selected. The gene calls are TRBV5-4 and TRBJ2-2; D may match TRBD1 or TRBD2 (6 bases each). This receptor was identified in a man aged 30 to 45 in good health. The CDR3 DNA is TGTGCCAGCACCCGGGGGCCCCTGAACACCGGGGAGCTGTTTTTT. Translating it yields CASTRGPLNTGELFF.